The rows below give T cell receptor beta chains drawn from one sample of a study of CD8 T cells in ankylosing spondylitis. From the 5' RACE reads, TCRdb called clonotypes with MiXCR, one entry per CDR3 protein. The data show approximately 540,000 distinct CDR3 sequences, with roughly 13% seen just once and around 6.8% held by the top ten. The sample comprised blood, either unsorted or a sorted T cell fraction (not recorded which). These receptors were taken from a male donor with ankylosing spondylitis. CDR3s include the opening cysteine and the closing phenylalanine or tryptophan. Each record gives: V gene, clone size, CDR3 protein. Some rows have no size entry. The others give once, few or many, or a class for an expanded clone.

>TRBV5-1|few
CASSLFDNTEAFF
>TRBV20-1|NA
CSARVGTKAKNIQYF
>TRBV11-3|NA
CASSLRDSLDEQFF
>TRBV3-1|NA
CASSQEDRGRGTEAFF
>TRBV5-1|few
CASSLGERNPTDTQYF
>TRBV12-3/TRBV12-4|NA
CASRELASYNEQFF
>TRBV18|NA
CASSSDSAEQYF
>TRBV29-1|NA
CSIHRGSTDTQYF
>TRBV20-1|NA
CSARAGTSGYEQYF
>TRBV4-1|NA
CASSQTTSPDEQFF
>TRBV11-2|NA
CASSSPGVEQFF
>TRBV2|few
CASKGGLAAPGDTQYF
>TRBV5-6|NA
CASSAGQATNEKLFF
>TRBV15|few
CATSRLLAGTGELFF
>TRBV27|NA
CASSLSSGGLYNEQFF
>TRBV6-1|few
CASSEALGGGEQYF
>TRBV5-1|NA
CASSFGDRQTGELFF
>TRBV5-1|few
CASSLAPGRAYEQYF
>TRBV20-1|few
CSARDGAGPSAQHF
>TRBV20-1|NA
CSAGTSGGSGANVLTF
>TRBV20-1|few
CSATGHNSYNEQFF
>TRBV29-1|few
CSAPIAGGYNEQFF
>TRBV2|NA
CASMVGRWTGELFF
>TRBV7-9|NA
CASSEPGTGNGYTF